This T cell receptor (beta chain) was identified during a study of blood T cell repertoires in COVID-19. Background on the study: Sites across the United States, Italy and Spain contributed samples from acute and convalescent COVID-19. PBMCs, B-cell-depleted T cells, or T cells were the source of the cDNA or gDNA that made up the material.

Germline trimming cut 0 bases from V and 2 bases from J; bases unmatched to any gene: 10. The CDR3 has 17 residues. Germline CDR1 and CDR2: SGHRS and YFSETQ. The method was immunoSEQ multiplex PCR; TCRdb's version includes in-frame clones alone and lacks a portion of them. This table holds about 270,000 clones, around 90% found once. As regards this clone: The sample carries other DNA sequences with the same CDR3.

The sample was PBMCs or T cells enriched from blood (not recorded which). V is TRBV5-1 and J is TRBJ2-7, with 8 positions matching TRBD1. The source is a woman aged 50 to 65 who had recovered from COVID-19. The CDR3 sequence is CASSLGGWDRPPYEQYF. The CDR3 region has the DNA TGCGCCAGCAGCTTGGGGGGGTGGGACAGGCCTCCCTACGAGCAGTACTTC.